This T cell receptor (beta chain) is from a study of radiotherapy plus CTLA-4 blockade in lung cancer. Regarding the study as a whole: In blood, after radiotherapy plus ipilimumab, tumor-derived TCR clones expanded.

Germline loops: CDR1 SGHAT, CDR2 FQNNGV. This CDR3 is 13 amino acids long. Trimming removed 5 bases from V and 1 base from J, with 5 bases in between. Generated by immunoSEQ multiplex PCR, the TCRdb table keeps only in-frame clones and is missing some. The sample lists 55,000 to 65,000 clones; just over 75% were seen once. A note on this clone: The antigen is not known.

The TCR sequence derives from a human donor with non-small cell lung cancer who had a partial response to radiotherapy plus ipilimumab. The rearrangement uses TRBV11-2 and TRBJ2-2, with D tentatively TRBD2 (5 bases). The sample was peripheral blood, taken from a patient treated with radiotherapy plus ipilimumab. As DNA, the CDR3 is TGTGCCAGCAGCGAGGGGAACACCGGGGAGCTGTTTTTT. Encoded protein: CASSEGNTGELFF.